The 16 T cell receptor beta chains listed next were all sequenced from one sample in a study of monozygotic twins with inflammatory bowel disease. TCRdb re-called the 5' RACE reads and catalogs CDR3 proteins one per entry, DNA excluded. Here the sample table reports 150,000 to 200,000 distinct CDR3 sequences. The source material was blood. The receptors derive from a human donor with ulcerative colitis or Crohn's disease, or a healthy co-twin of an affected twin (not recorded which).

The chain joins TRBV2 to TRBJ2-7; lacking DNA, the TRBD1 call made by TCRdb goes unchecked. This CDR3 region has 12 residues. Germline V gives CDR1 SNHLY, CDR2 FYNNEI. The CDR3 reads CASRQGINEQYF.

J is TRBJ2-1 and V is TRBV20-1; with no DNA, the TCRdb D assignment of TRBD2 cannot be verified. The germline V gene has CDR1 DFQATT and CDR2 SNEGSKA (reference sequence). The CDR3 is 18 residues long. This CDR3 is CSARPSKSSSGSYNEQFF.

The CDR3 sequence is CASSSYGPGIPYEQYF. The V gene is TRBV5-6, the J gene TRBJ2-7; TCRdb designates TRBD1, a call that cannot be tested without DNA. Germline CDR1 and CDR2: SGHDT and YYEEEE. There are 16 residues in the CDR3.

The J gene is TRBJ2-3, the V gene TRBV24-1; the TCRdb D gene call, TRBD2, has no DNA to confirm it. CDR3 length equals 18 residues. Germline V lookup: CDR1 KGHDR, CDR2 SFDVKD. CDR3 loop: CATSDLKGLAASTDTQYF.

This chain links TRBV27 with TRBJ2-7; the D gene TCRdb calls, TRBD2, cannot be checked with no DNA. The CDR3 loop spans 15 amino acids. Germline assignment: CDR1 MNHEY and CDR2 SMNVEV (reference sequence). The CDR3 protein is CASSYGLPGSYEQYF.

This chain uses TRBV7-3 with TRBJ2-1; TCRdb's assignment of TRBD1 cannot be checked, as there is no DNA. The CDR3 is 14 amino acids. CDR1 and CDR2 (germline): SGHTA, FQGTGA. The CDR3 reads CASSPEKAGNEQFF.

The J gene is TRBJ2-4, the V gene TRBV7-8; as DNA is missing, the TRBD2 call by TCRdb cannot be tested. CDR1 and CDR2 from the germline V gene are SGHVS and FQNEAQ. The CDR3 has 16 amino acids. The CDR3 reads CASSSRTSGSANIQYF.

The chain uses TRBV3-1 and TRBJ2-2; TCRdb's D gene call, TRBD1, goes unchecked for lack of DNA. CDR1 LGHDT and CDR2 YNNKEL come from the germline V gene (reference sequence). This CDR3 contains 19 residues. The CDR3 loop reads CASSQAHTPGGYGSGELFF.

CDR3 sequence: CASAGGQETQYF. V and J are TRBV28 and TRBJ2-5; TCRdb gives TRBD1 as the D gene, but with no DNA this cannot be confirmed. CDR1 and CDR2 from the germline V gene are MDHEN and SYDVKM. This CDR3 is 12 amino acids long.

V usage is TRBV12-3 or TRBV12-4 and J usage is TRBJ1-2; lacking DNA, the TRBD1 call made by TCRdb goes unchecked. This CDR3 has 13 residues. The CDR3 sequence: CASSLGTEDGYTF.

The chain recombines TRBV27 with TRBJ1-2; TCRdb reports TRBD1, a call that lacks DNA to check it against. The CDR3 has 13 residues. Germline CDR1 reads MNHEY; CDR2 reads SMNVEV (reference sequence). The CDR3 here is CAARETEKDGYTF.

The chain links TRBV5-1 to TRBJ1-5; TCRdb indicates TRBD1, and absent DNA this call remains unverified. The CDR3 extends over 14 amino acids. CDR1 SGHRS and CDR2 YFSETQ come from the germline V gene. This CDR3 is CASSLDSSGEPQHF. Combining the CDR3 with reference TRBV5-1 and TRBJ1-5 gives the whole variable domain KAGVTQTPRYLIKTRGQQVTLSCSPISGHRSVSWYQQTPGQGLQFLFEYFSETQRNKGNFPGRFSGRQFSNSRSEMNVSTLELGDSALYLCASSLDSSGEPQHFGDGTRLSIL.

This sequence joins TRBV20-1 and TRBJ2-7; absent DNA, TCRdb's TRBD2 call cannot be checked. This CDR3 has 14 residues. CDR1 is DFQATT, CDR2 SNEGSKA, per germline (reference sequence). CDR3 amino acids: CSATIAGLALEQYF.

CDR3 amino acids: CSALKDTNTEAFF. The V gene is TRBV20-1, the J gene TRBJ1-1; TCRdb indicates TRBD1, and absent DNA this call remains unverified. In germline, CDR1 is DFQATT, CDR2 SNEGSKA (reference sequence). The CDR3 totals 13 residues.

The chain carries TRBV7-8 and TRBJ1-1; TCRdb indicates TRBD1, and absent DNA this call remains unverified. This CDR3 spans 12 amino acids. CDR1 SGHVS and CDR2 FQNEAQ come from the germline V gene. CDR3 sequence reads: CASSLDRGEAFF.

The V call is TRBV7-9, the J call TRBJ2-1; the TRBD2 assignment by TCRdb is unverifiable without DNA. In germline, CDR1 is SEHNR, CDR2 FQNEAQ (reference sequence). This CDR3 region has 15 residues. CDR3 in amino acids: CASSPTSARYNEQFF. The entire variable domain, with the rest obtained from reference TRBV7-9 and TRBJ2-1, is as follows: DTGVSQNPRHKITKRGQNVTFRCDPISEHNRLYWYRQTLGQGPEFLTYFQNEAQLEKSRLLSDRFSAERPKGSFSTLEIQRTEQGDSAMYLCASSPTSARYNEQFFGPGTRLTVL.